Given below is one TCR beta chain in context. The table came from immunoSEQ multiplex PCR; TCRdb's copy has only in-frame clones and leaves some out. This table has about 46,000 clones, roughly 91% appearing once. This entry comes from a study of blood T cell repertoires in COVID-19. Study-level background: Sites across the United States, Italy and Spain contributed samples from acute and convalescent COVID-19.

The germline CDR1 and CDR2 sequences are SGHNT and YYREEE (reference sequence). Trimming shortened V by 3 bases and J by 8 bases, and 9 bases separated the two germline ends. The CDR3 is made up of 13 amino acids. This TCR was recovered from a man in his forties or fifties with active COVID-19. This chain links TRBV5-4 with TRBJ1-6, with D possibly matching TRBD1 (5 bases). The sample consisted of peripheral blood. The CDR3 reads CASSSQGDSPLHF. CDR3 bases: TGTGCCAGCAGCTCTCAGGGTGATTCACCCCTCCACTTT.